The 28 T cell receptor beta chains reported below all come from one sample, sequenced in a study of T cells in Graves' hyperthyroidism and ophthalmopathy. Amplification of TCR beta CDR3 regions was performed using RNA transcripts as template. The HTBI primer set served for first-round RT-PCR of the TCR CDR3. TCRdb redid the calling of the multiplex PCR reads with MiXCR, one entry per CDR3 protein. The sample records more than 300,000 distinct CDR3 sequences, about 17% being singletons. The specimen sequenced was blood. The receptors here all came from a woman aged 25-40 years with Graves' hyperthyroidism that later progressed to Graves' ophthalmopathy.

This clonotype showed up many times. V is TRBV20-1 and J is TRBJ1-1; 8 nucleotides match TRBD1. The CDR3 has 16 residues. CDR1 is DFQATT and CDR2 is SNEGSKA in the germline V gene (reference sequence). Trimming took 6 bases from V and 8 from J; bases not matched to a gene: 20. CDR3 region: CSANDRNAGGLTEAFF. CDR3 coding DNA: TGCAGTGCCAACGACCGCAACGCAGGGGGCTTGACAGAAGCTTTCTTT.

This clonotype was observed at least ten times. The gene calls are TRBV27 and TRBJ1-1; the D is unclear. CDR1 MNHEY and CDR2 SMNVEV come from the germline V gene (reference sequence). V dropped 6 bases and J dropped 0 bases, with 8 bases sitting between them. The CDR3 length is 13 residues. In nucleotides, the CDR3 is TGTGCCAGCAGAGGCAGGTTGAACACTGAAGCTTTCTTT. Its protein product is CASRGRLNTEAFF.

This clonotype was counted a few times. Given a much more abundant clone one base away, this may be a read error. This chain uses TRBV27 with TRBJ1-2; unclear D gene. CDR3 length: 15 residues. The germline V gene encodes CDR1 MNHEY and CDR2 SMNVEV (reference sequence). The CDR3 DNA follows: TGTGCCTGCAGTTTATCGGAGGGTTCGAGCTATGGCTACACCTTC. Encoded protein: CACSLSEGSSYGYTF.

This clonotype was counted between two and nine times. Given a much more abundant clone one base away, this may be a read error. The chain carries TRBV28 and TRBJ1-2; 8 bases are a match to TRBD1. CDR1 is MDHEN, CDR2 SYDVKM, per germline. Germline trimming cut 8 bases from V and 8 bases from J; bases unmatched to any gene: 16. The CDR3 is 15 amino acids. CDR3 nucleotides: TGTGCCAGCGGCTGGGCAGGGGGCGCGATGGGCGGCTACACCTTC. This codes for CASGWAGGAMGGYTF.

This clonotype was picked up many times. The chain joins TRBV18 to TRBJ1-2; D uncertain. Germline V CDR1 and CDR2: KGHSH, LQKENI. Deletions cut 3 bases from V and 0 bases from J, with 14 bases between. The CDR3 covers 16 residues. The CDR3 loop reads CASSPSTDKANYGYTF. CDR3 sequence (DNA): TGTGCCAGCTCACCTTCGACCGATAAGGCTAACTATGGCTACACCTTC.

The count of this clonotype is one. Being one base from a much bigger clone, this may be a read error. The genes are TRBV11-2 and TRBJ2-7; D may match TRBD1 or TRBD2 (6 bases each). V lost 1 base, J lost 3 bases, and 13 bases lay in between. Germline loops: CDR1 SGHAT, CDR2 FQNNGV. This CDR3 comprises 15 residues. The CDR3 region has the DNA TGTGCCAGCAGCTTAGGCGGGACAAGGATCTACGAGCAGTACTTC. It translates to CASSLGGTRIYEQYF.

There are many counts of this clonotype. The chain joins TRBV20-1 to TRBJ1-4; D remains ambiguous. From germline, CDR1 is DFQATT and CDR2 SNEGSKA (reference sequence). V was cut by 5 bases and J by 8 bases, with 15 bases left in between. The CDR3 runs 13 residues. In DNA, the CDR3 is TGCAGTGCTCCACGGGCAGAATCAGAAAAACTGTTTTTT. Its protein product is CSAPRAESEKLFF.

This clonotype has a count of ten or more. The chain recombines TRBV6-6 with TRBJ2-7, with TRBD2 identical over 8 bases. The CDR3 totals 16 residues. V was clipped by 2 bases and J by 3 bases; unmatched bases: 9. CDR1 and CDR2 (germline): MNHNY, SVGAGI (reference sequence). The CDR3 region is CASSYDSAGVDYEQYF. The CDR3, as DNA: TGTGCCAGCAGTTACGACTCAGCGGGGGTTGACTACGAGCAGTACTTC.

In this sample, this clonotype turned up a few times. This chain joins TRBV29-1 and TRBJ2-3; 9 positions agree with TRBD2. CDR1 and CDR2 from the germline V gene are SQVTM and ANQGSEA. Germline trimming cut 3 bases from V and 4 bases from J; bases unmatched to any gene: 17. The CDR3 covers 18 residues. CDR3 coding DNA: TGCAGCGTTGAGCAGGGGCTCCAGCTAGCGGGAAGGGCAGATACGCAGTATTTT. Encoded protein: CSVEQGLQLAGRADTQYF.

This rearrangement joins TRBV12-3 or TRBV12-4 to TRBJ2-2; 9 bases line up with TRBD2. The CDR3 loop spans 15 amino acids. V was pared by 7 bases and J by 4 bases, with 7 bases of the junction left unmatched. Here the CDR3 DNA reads TGTGCCAGCAAGCCAAGTAGCGGGGGCACCGGGGAGCTGTTTTTT. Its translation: CASKPSSGGTGELFF.

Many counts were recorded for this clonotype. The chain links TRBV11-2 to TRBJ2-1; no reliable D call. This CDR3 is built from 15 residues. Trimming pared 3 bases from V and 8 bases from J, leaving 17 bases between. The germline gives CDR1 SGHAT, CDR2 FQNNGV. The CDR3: CASSLGMVRRDEQFF. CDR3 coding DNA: TGTGCCAGCAGCTTGGGAATGGTCCGACGGGATGAGCAGTTCTTC.

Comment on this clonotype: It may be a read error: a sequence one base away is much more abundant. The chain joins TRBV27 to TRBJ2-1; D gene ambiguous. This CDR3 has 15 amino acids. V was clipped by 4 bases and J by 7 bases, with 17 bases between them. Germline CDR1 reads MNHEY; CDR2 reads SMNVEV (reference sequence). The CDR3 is CASSSSGHPSNEQFF. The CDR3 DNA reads TGTGCCAGCAGTTCCTCCGGGCACCCCTCGAATGAGCAGTTCTTC.

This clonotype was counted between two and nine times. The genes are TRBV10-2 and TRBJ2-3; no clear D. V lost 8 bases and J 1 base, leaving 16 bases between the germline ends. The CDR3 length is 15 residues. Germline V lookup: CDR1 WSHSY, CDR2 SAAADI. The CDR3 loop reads CASSTTAEGTDTQYF. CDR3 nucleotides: TGCGCCAGCTCCACCACGGCGGAAGGCACAGATACGCAGTATTTT.

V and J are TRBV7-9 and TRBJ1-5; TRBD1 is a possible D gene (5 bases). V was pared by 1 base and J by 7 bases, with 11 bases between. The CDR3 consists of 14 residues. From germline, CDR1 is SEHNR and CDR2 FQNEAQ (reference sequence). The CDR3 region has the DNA TGTGCCAGCAGCTTAGAGGGGTCAGGGCAGCCCCAGCATTTT. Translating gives CASSLEGSGQPQHF.

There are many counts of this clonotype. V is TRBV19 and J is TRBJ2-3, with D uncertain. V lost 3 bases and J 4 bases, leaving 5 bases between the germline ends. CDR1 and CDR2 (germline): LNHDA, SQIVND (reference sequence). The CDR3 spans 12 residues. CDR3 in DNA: TGTGCCAGTAGTATTCCAGCAGATACGCAGTATTTT. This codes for CASSIPADTQYF.

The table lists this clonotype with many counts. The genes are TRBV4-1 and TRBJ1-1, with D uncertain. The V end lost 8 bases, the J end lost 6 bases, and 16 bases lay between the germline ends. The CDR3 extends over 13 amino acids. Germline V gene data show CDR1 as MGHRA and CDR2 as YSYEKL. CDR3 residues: CASRALSGPEAFF. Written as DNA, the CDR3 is TGCGCCAGCCGGGCTCTCAGTGGCCCTGAAGCTTTCTTT.

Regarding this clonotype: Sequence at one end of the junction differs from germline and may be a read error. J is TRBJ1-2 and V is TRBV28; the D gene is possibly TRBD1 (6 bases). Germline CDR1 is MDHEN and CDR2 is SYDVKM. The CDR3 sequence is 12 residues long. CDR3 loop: CTSSLGAVGNTF. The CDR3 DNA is TGTACCAGCAGTTTGGGGGCCGTAGGGAACACCTTC.

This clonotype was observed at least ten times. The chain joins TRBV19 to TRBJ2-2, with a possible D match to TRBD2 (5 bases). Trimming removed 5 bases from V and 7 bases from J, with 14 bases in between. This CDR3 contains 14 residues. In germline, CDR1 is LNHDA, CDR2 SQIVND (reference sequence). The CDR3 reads CASSLKPEGGELFF. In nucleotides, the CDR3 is TGTGCCAGTAGTCTTAAGCCCGAGGGCGGGGAGCTGTTTTTT.

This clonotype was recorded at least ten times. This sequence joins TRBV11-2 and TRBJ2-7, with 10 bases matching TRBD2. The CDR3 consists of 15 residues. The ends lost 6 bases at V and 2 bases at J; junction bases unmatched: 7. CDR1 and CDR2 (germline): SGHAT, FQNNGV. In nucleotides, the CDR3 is TGTGCCAGCAGTTTAAGCGGGGGGGCCACCTACGAGCAGTACTTC. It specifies CASSLSGGATYEQYF.

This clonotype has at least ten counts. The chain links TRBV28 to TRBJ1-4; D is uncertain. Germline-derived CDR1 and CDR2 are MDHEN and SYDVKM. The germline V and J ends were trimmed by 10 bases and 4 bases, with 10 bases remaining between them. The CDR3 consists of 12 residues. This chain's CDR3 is CATGLINEKLFF. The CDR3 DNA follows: TGTGCCACGGGTCTGATTAATGAAAAACTGTTTTTT.

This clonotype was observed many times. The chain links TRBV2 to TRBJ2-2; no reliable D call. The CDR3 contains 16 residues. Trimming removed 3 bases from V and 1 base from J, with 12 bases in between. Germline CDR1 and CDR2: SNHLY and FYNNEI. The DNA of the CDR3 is TGTGCCAGCAGTGATCCTAGGGTGGGGAACACCGGGGAGCTGTTTTTT. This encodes CASSDPRVGNTGELFF. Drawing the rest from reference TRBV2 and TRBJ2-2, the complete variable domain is EPEVTQTPSHQVTQMGQEVILRCVPISNHLYFYWYRQILGQKVEFLVSFYNNEISEKSEIFDDQFSVERPDGSNFTLKIRSTKLEDSAMYFCASSDPRVGNTGELFFGEGSRLTVL.

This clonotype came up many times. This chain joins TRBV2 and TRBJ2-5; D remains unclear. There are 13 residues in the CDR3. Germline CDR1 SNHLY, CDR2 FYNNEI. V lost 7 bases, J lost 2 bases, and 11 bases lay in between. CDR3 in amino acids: CASISGIQETQYF. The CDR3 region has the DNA TGTGCCAGCATTTCAGGAATACAAGAGACCCAGTACTTC.

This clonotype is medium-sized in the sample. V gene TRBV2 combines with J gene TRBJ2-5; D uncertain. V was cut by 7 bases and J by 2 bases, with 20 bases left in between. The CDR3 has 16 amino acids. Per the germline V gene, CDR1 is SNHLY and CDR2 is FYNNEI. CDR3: CASKVRLTSEQETQYF. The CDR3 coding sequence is TGTGCCAGCAAAGTTCGGTTGACATCGGAACAAGAGACCCAGTACTTC.

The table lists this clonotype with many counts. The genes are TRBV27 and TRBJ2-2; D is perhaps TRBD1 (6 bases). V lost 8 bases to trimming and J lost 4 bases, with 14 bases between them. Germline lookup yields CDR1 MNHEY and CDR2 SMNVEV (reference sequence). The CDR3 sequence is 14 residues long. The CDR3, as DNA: TGTGCCAGCGAGGACAGTTGGGGCACCGGGGAGCTGTTTTTT. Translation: CASEDSWGTGELFF.

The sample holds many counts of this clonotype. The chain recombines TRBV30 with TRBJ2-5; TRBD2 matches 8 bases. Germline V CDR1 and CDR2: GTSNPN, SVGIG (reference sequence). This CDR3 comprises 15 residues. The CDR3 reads CAWALTGGPAETQYF. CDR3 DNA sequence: TGTGCTTGGGCCCTTACGGGAGGGCCTGCTGAGACCCAGTACTTC. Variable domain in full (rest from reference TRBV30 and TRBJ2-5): SQTIHQWPATLVQPVGSPLSLECTVEGTSNPNLYWYRQAAGRGLQLLFYSVGIGQISSEVPQNLSASRPQDRQFILSSKKLLLSDSGFYLCAWALTGGPAETQYFGPGTRLLVL.

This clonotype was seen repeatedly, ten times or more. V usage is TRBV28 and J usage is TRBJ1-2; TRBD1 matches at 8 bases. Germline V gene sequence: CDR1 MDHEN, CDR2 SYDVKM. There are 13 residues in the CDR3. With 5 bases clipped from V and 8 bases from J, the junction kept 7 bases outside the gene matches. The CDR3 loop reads CASSAGDRSGYTF. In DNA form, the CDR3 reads TGTGCCAGCAGTGCCGGGGACAGGAGCGGCTACACCTTC.

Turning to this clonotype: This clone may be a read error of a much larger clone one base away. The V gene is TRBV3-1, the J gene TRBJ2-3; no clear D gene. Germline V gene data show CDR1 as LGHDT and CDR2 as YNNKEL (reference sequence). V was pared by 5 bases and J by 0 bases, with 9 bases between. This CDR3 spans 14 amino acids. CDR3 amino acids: CASSKVASTDTQYF. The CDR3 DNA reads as TGTGCCAGCAGCAAAGTCGCTAGCACAGATACGCAGTATTTT.

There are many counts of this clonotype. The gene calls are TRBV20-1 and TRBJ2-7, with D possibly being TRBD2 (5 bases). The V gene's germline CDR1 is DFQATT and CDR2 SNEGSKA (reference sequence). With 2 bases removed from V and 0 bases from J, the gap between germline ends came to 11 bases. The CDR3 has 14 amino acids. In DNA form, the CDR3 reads TGCAGTGCTAGATGGGGAGCCCTCTCCTACGAGCAGTACTTC. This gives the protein CSARWGALSYEQYF.